What follows describes a single T cell receptor beta chain. These data originate in a study of human T cells and chemical hapten exposure. Described time point: patch test 2, 6 weeks after DPC sensitization. Treatment: therapeutic diphenylcyclopropenone sensitization with weekly scalp DPC. Unfractionated whole blood served as the source for total RNA extraction. Unique molecular identifiers were attached to individual cDNA molecules within the library. TCRdb called the RACE reads again in MiXCR, with one record for every CDR3 protein. Found here are about 350,000 distinct CDR3 sequences, just under 6.5% of them singletons; the top ten hold about 6%. This receptor was identified in a woman aged 18-30 years with alopecia areata. Some clones in this sample may be carry-over from other donors' samples. Material: whole blood, obtained in connection with sensitization to the hapten diphenylcyclopropenone (DPC).

CDR3 coding DNA: TGCAGTGCTAGCGAACGGAATTATAATTCACCCCTCCACTTT. This gives the protein CSASERNYNSPLHF. The rearrangement links TRBV20-1 to TRBJ1-6; D not resolved. Trimming left V 3 bases short and J 4 bases short, with 10 bases between. CDR3 size: 14 residues. From germline, CDR1 is DFQATT and CDR2 SNEGSKA (reference sequence).